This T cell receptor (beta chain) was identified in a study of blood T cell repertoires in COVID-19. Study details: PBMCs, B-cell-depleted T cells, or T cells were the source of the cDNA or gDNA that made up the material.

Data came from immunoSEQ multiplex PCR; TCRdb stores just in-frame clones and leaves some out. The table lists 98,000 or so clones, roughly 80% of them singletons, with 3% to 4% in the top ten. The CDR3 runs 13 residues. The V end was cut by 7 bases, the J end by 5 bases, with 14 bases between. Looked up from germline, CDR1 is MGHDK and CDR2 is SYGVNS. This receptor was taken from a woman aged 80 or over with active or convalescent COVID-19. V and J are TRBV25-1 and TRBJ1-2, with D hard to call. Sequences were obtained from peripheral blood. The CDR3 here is CASITQTLYGYTF. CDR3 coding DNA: TGTGCCAGCATCACTCAAACGCTGTATGGCTACACCTTC.